What follows describes a single TCR beta chain. The antigen remains undetermined. V was clipped by 3 bases and J by 7 bases; unmatched bases: 9. The CDR3 is made up of 15 amino acids. Per the germline V gene, CDR1 is LNHDA and CDR2 is SQIVND (reference sequence). It was with 60 Vbeta and 13 Jbeta primers that the PCR ran. Using immunoSEQ multiplex PCR, the repertoire was profiled, and TCRdb retains in-frame clones only, with some absent. Of approximately 160,000 clones listed, less than 90% are singletons. These data are taken from a study of cytomegalovirus exposure and HLA in healthy donors. General observations from the study: Among immune exposure information, only CMV serostatus was available. The study put around 180 TCR beta chains on its list as cytomegalovirus-associated. TCR beta sequences reportedly predicted most subjects' HLA-A and HLA-B alleles accurately. Analyzed later, association rates of TCRs varied across HLA loci, with DRB1 most and HLA-C fewest.

The TCR sequence derives from a woman between 45 and 65 years old in good health and CMV-seropositive. The rearrangement joins TRBV19 to TRBJ2-3; 8 bases line up with TRBD1. The source material was PBMCs. This CDR3 reads CASSIGVGTGYTQYF. The DNA for the CDR3 is TGTGCCAGTAGTATTGGGGTCGGGACAGGCTATACGCAGTATTTT.